This T cell receptor (beta chain) was recovered during a study of blood T cell repertoires in COVID-19. The wider study: The United States, Italy and Spain were the sources of the acute and convalescent COVID-19 samples. Sources were T cells, B-cell-depleted T cells, or PBMCs; the material itself was cDNA or gDNA.

Original methodology: Amplifying reference gene primers gave estimates of nucleated cell counts. The method was immunoSEQ multiplex PCR; TCRdb's version includes in-frame clones alone and lacks a portion of them. V, J and clone size are taken as reported in that table, and D and trimming were inferred from the DNA itself. Here the sample spans roughly 22,000 clones, around 92% being singletons. Germline CDR1 reads SGHRS; CDR2 reads YFSETQ. The CDR3 length is 15 residues. Trimming cost V 4 bases and J 6 bases; bases outside gene matches: 5. This clone was found once. The rearrangement links TRBV5-1 to TRBJ1-5; 12 nucleotides agree with TRBD1. The sequence was obtained from a man between 65 and 85 years old with active COVID-19. The sequenced sample consisted of peripheral blood. The CDR3 coding sequence is TGCGCCAGCAGCACGGGGACAGGGGGCCTTCAGCCCCAGCATTTT. This sequence encodes CASSTGTGGLQPQHF.